This T cell receptor beta chain was profiled in a study of shared clonotypes between healthy human individuals. Study results and limitations: Having only a few donors restricted how much genetic and exposure-history diversity was captured. Only blood samples were collected, and tissue repertoires likely differ.

CDR3 length equals 12 residues. Trimming removed 6 bases at V and 2 bases at J, with 5 bases between. Germline CDR1 is MNHEY and CDR2 is SVGAGI. Worth noting for this clone: Its target is not known.

Some clones are missing from TCRdb's copy, which holds only in-frame ones; the method was immunoSEQ multiplex PCR. The sample lists about 480,000 clones, around 79% occurring once. The rearrangement links TRBV6-5 to TRBJ1-3; D is unresolved. Material for sequencing was PBMCs. The source is a woman aged 40 to 50 in good health. Some clones in this sample may be carry-over from other donors' samples. CDR3: CASRGTGNTIYF. The CDR3 coding sequence is TGTGCCAGCAGGGGGACTGGAAACACCATATATTTT.